This T cell receptor (beta chain) derives from a study of blood T cell repertoires in COVID-19. Study-wide background: PBMCs, B-cell-depleted T cells, or T cells were the source of the cDNA or gDNA that made up the material.

This CDR3 is built from 14 residues. Germline V lookup: CDR1 LGHNA, CDR2 YSLEER. J lost 5 bases, V lost 4 bases, and 3 bases had no gene match. Profiling relied on immunoSEQ multiplex PCR, and the TCRdb table lists in-frame clones only, not all of them. Among about 240,000 clones listed, approximately 90% were seen once. Sequenced material: peripheral blood. This TCR derives from a woman in her thirties or forties who had recovered from COVID-19. The chain is built from TRBV4-3 and TRBJ1-4, with TRBD1 matching over 8 bases. In nucleotides, the CDR3 is TGCGCCAGCAGCCCACAGGGGGGGAATGAAAAACTGTTTTTT. Its protein product is CASSPQGGNEKLFF.